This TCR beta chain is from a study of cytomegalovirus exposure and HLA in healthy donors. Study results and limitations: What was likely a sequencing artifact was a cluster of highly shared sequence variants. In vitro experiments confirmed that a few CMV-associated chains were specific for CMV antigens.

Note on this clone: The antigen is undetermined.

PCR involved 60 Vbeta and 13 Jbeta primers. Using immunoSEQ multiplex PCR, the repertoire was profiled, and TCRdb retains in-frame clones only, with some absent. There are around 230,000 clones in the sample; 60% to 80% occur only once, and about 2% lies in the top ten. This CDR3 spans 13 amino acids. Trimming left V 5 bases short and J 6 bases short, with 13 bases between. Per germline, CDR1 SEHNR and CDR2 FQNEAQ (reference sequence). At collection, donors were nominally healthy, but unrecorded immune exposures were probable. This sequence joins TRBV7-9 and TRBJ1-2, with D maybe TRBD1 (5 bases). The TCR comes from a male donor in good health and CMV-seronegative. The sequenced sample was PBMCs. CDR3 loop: CASSPQVSHGYTF. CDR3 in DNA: TGTGCCAGCAGCCCACAGGTGTCTCATGGCTACACCTTC.